The 25 T cell receptor beta chains listed next were all sequenced from one sample in a study of blood T cell repertoires in COVID-19. TCRdb's copy holds only in-frame clones and misses some; the assay was immunoSEQ multiplex PCR. Of 200,000 to 300,000 clones listed, around 79% are singletons. The sequenced material came from peripheral blood. These receptors were obtained from a woman of 80 years or more with acute or convalescent COVID-19.

The V and J genes are TRBV12-3 or TRBV12-4 and TRBJ1-1, with D tentatively TRBD1 (5 bases). V was pared by 3 bases and J by 7 bases, with 9 bases between. This CDR3 has 12 residues. In DNA form, the CDR3 reads TGTGCCAGCAGTTTTGGGGGGAATGAAGCTTTCTTT. Amino acids: CASSFGGNEAFF.

The genes are TRBV10-3 and TRBJ2-5, with TRBD2 matching over 8 bases. The CDR3 loop spans 15 amino acids. Germline CDR1 ENHRY, CDR2 SYGVKD. V shed 2 bases, J shed 1 base, and the junction held 3 bases outside the gene matches. CDR3 protein: CAISEPGTSQETQYF. The CDR3 nucleotides read TGTGCCATCAGTGAGCCGGGGACTAGCCAAGAGACCCAGTACTTC.

The chain has TRBV5-1 and TRBJ2-5, with D possibly matching TRBD2 (6 bases). CDR3 length: 15 residues. The germline gives CDR1 SGHRS, CDR2 YFSETQ. Trimming removed 4 bases at V and 4 bases at J, with 17 bases between. For the CDR3, the DNA is TGCGCCAGCAGCGCGGTCGGGAGTCGCCTAGAGACCCAGTACTTC. Its translation: CASSAVGSRLETQYF.

This sequence joins TRBV7-2 and TRBJ2-7; 10 nucleotides match TRBD2. Germline-derived CDR1 and CDR2 are SGHTA and FQGNSA. The CDR3 runs to 13 residues. V gave up 2 bases and J gave up 10 bases; unmatched junction bases: 5. CDR3 sequence (DNA): TGTGCCAGCAGCTTATCCCCTAGCGGGAGACAGTACTTC. Translating gives CASSLSPSGRQYF. Filled out from reference TRBV7-2 and TRBJ2-7, the complete variable domain reads GAGVSQSPSNKVTEKGKDVELRCDPISGHTALYWYRQSLGQGLEFLIYFQGNSAPDKSGLPSDRFSAERTGGSVSTLTIQRTQQEDSAVYLCASSLSPSGRQYFGPGTRLTVT.

As DNA, the CDR3 is TGTGCCTGGAGTAGAACTGTGCACGGCCGGAGAGACTATGGCTACACCTTC. Translated: CAWSRTVHGRRDYGYTF. This rearrangement joins TRBV30 to TRBJ1-2; D call uncertain. Germline CDR1 is GTSNPN and CDR2 is SVGIG (reference sequence). V lost 2 bases and J lost 3, with 22 bases in between. This CDR3 is 17 amino acids long.

There are a few counts of this clone. This rearrangement joins TRBV4-1 to TRBJ2-4; D call uncertain. Deletions cut 4 bases from V and 4 bases from J, with 14 bases between. The CDR3 has 15 amino acids. In germline, CDR1 is MGHRA, CDR2 YSYEKL. The CDR3 sequence is CASSLLGTPKNIQYF. CDR3 sequence (DNA): TGCGCCAGCAGCCTTCTTGGCACCCCGAAAAACATTCAGTACTTC.

The chain joins TRBV6-5 to TRBJ2-1, with a weak D call TRBD1 (5 bases). This CDR3 has 14 residues. Germline loops: CDR1 MNHEY, CDR2 SVGAGI. Trimming removed 2 bases at V and 6 bases at J, with 11 bases between. The CDR3 region is CASSYLQGSNEQFF. The CDR3 DNA sequence: TGTGCCAGCAGTTACCTCCAGGGTAGCAATGAGCAGTTCTTC.

This clone has only one observation. The chain couples TRBV19 to TRBJ1-2, with D possibly matching TRBD1 (5 bases). V lost 5 bases to trimming and J lost 8 bases, with 18 bases between them. Germline V lookup: CDR1 LNHDA, CDR2 SQIVND (reference sequence). This CDR3 has 14 amino acids. CDR3 sequence: CASSHGHPPGGYTF. For the CDR3, the DNA is TGTGCCAGTAGTCATGGACACCCCCCTGGGGGCTACACCTTC.

V is TRBV4-1 and J is TRBJ2-5; possibly TRBD1 for D (6 bases). This CDR3 has 15 amino acids. Trimming removed 2 bases from V and 1 base from J, with 11 bases in between. Germline CDR1 is MGHRA and CDR2 is YSYEKL. CDR3 coding DNA: TGCGCCAGCAGCCAATTGGGGGCTTTCCAAGAGACCCAGTACTTC. Its translation is CASSQLGAFQETQYF.

This clone was detected only a few times. The chain is built from TRBV19 and TRBJ1-5; 10 nucleotides agree with TRBD1. The V and J ends lost 2 bases and 6 bases, in that order; junction bases with no gene match: 13. Germline V gene sequence: CDR1 LNHDA, CDR2 SQIVND (reference sequence). The CDR3 covers 18 residues. The CDR3, as DNA: TGTGCCAGTAGTATACGGGCCCCCGGGACAGGGGATAGTCAGCCCCAGCATTTT. Residues: CASSIRAPGTGDSQPQHF.

This chain links TRBV7-9 with TRBJ2-2, with TRBD2 matching 10 bases. The CDR3 spans 16 residues. Per germline, CDR1 SEHNR and CDR2 FQNEAQ (reference sequence). J was trimmed by 1 base and V by 1 base; bases with no gene match: 0. The CDR3 DNA reads TGTGCCAGCAGCTTAGGGACTAGCGGGAACACCGGGGAGCTGTTTTTT. Translated: CASSLGTSGNTGELFF.

This rearrangement joins TRBV5-1 to TRBJ1-1; D gene ambiguous. CDR1 and CDR2 from the germline V gene are SGHRS and YFSETQ. The V end was cut by 4 bases, the J end by 0 bases, with 10 bases between. The CDR3 is made up of 14 amino acids. DNA of the CDR3: TGCGCCAGCAGCGAGGGAAATATGAACACTGAAGCTTTCTTT. Protein product: CASSEGNMNTEAFF.

Only a few counts were recorded for this clone. The rearrangement joins TRBV11-1 to TRBJ2-7, with a possible D match to TRBD2 (6 bases). Germline values: CDR1 SGHAT, CDR2 FQDESV (reference sequence). The CDR3 spans 13 residues. V lost 3 bases and J lost 9, with 15 bases in between. The CDR3 spells CASSLGNTGVQYF. The CDR3 nucleotides are TGTGCCAGCAGCTTGGGAAACACGGGAGTGCAGTACTTC.

The sample holds a few counts of this clone. This rearrangement joins TRBV7-9 to TRBJ1-1, with D unresolved. This CDR3 has 15 residues. V lost 1 base, J lost 0 bases, and 9 bases lay in between. Germline CDR1 SEHNR, CDR2 FQNEAQ (reference sequence). CDR3 sequence: CASSLEAVMNTEAFF. For the CDR3, the DNA is TGTGCCAGCAGCTTAGAGGCGGTAATGAACACTGAAGCTTTCTTT.

The chain has TRBV3-1 (or the pseudogene TRBV3-2) and TRBJ2-1; D ambiguous. CDR1 is LGHDT, CDR2 YNNKEL, per germline (reference sequence). The CDR3 runs to 12 residues. Trimming removed 3 bases at V and 4 bases at J, with 4 bases between. The CDR3 region has the DNA TGTGCCAGCAGCCAGACTTACAATGAGCAGTTCTTC. It translates to CASSQTYNEQFF.

This chain connects TRBV21-1 to TRBJ2-7; TRBD1, the table's D call, lacks a check against the DNA. TRBV21-1 is flagged as a pseudogene. The CDR3 is made up of 16 amino acids. CDR3 nucleotides: TGTGCCAGCAGCACCGGGGACAGCCCCGGGGCCTACGAGCAGTACTTC. Its protein is CASSTGDSPGAYEQYF.

V is TRBV9 and J is TRBJ2-6; D gene unclear. Per germline, CDR1 SGDLS and CDR2 YYNGEE. CDR3 size: 12 residues. Trimming pared 3 bases from V and 6 bases from J, leaving 4 bases between. CDR3 sequence: CASSALANVLTF. CDR3 DNA: TGTGCCAGCAGCGCCCTGGCCAACGTCCTGACTTTC.

Points on this clone: Other DNA sequences within the sample encode an identical CDR3. The chain recombines TRBV9 with TRBJ2-7, with 7 bases matching TRBD1. The V segment lost 0 bases and the J segment 1 base; nucleotides outside the gene matches: 4. Germline-derived CDR1 and CDR2 are SGDLS and YYNGEE. The CDR3 has 15 residues. The DNA for the CDR3 is TGTGCCAGCAGCGTAGGAGGGGGCAGATCCTACGAGCAGTACTTC. Its translation is CASSVGGGRSYEQYF.

The chain links TRBV2 to TRBJ2-1; TRBD2 might be the D (7 bases). Trimming stripped 8 bases from V and 8 bases from J, with 16 bases between. CDR3 length equals 13 residues. CDR1 and CDR2 from the germline V gene are SNHLY and FYNNEI. The CDR3 is CASHRDGGHEQFF. The CDR3 DNA reads as TGTGCCAGCCACCGGGACGGGGGGCATGAGCAGTTCTTC.

The V gene is TRBV19, the J gene TRBJ2-7; 8 bases match TRBD1. Trimming cost V 5 bases and J 6 bases; bases outside gene matches: 6. Germline lookup yields CDR1 LNHDA and CDR2 SQIVND (reference sequence). This CDR3 contains 13 residues. CDR3 protein: CASSSRQGLEQYF. As DNA, the CDR3 is TGTGCCAGTAGTTCCAGACAGGGGCTCGAGCAGTACTTC.

V usage is TRBV24-1 and J usage is TRBJ2-1, with 10 bases lining up with TRBD2. Germline CDR1 and CDR2: KGHDR and SFDVKD. V lost 3 bases to trimming and J lost 3 bases; unmatched junction nucleotides: 10. The CDR3 runs 18 residues. CDR3 nucleotide sequence: TGTGCCACCAGTGATACGGCGGGAAGCGGGAGGGGCTACAATGAGCAGTTCTTC. Translating it yields CATSDTAGSGRGYNEQFF.

The chain links TRBV12-3 or TRBV12-4 to TRBJ1-2, with TRBD1 identical over 7 bases. This CDR3 comprises 13 residues. V gave up 5 bases and J gave up 8 bases; unmatched junction bases: 8. In nucleotides, the CDR3 is TGTGCCAGCAGTCCTACAGGGGTTCGAGGCTACACCTTC. As protein: CASSPTGVRGYTF.

The chain's CDR3 is CASSLVGQGARDTQYF. Here the CDR3 DNA reads TGCGCCAGCAGCTTGGTCGGTCAGGGGGCAAGAGATACGCAGTATTTT. The gene calls are TRBV5-1 and TRBJ2-3; 8 bases agree with TRBD1. This CDR3 is built from 16 residues. The trim removed 0 bases at V and 5 bases at J, leaving 8 bases unmatched. Germline V gene lookup returns CDR1 SGHRS and CDR2 YFSETQ. Together with reference TRBV5-1 and TRBJ2-3, the CDR3 gives the full variable domain: KAGVTQTPRYLIKTRGQQVTLSCSPISGHRSVSWYQQTPGQGLQFLFEYFSETQRNKGNFPGRFSGRQFSNSRSEMNVSTLELGDSALYLCASSLVGQGARDTQYFGPGTRLTVL.

The V and J genes are TRBV20-1 and TRBJ1-3, with D possibly being TRBD1 (5 bases). The CDR3 is 16 residues long. Germline V gene lookup returns CDR1 DFQATT and CDR2 SNEGSKA (reference sequence). V lost 3 bases, J lost 0 bases, and 15 bases lay in between. CDR3: CSASRGRGYSGNTIYF. The DNA of the CDR3 is TGCAGTGCTAGTAGGGGCAGAGGCTACTCTGGAAACACCATATATTTT.

The chain combines TRBV4-1 with TRBJ2-5; tentative D call: TRBD2 (6 bases). The CDR3 contains 13 residues. V lost 2 bases to trimming and J lost 4 bases, with 8 bases between them. Germline loops: CDR1 MGHRA, CDR2 YSYEKL. The CDR3 nucleotides are TGCGCCAGCAGCCAACGACTAGGAGAGACCCAGTACTTC. Amino acid sequence: CASSQRLGETQYF.